This TCR beta chain was captured by sequencing in a study of T cells in Graves' hyperthyroidism and ophthalmopathy. Overall study results and limits: Most thyroid clonotypes expanded above 0.001 were also detected in blood.

More than 9.5 ml fresh peripheral blood yielded the PBMCs. Researchers took RNA transcripts and amplified the TCR beta CDR3 regions from them. The TCR CDR3 was amplified in a first-round RT-PCR using the HTBI primer set. Using its own MiXCR run on the multiplex PCR reads, TCRdb lists one record per CDR3 protein. The sample records around 250,000 distinct CDR3 sequences, about 16% being singletons. This clonotype showed up many times. Its cognate antigen is unknown. This CDR3 has 16 residues. The ends lost 5 bases at V and 0 bases at J; junction bases unmatched: 4. The germline gives CDR1 SGHTA, CDR2 FQGTGA.

The clonotype was recovered from a young woman with Graves' ophthalmopathy. The specimen was blood. The rearrangement joins TRBV7-3 to TRBJ2-2; 9 positions match TRBD2. CDR3 amino acids: CASSPTSGSNTGELFF. DNA of the CDR3: TGTGCCAGCAGCCCGACTAGCGGATCGAACACCGGGGAGCTGTTTTTT.